The next 22 T cell receptor beta chains were all read from a single sample in a study of ipilimumab plus nivolumab after autologous stem cell transplantation. Produced via immunoSEQ multiplex PCR; TCRdb's table is partial and in-frame only. Of 9,500 to 15,000 clones listed, roughly three quarters were seen once; the top ten hold 28%. Here the sequenced sample was PBMCs, taken in a trial of ipilimumab plus nivolumab as post-transplant consolidation. These receptors all come from a male donor with diffuse large B-cell lymphoma.

This sequence joins TRBV6-6 and TRBJ2-2; possibly TRBD1 or TRBD2 for D (5 bases each). Germline CDR1 and CDR2: MNHNY and SVGAGI (reference sequence). This CDR3 comprises 15 residues. The V and J ends lost 8 bases and 4 bases respectively, with 17 bases between them. Written as DNA, the CDR3 is TGTGCCAGCTCGCTGGGGGAGCGAATCACCGGGGAGCTGTTTTTT. This codes for CASSLGERITGELFF.

The genes are TRBV28 and TRBJ2-7, with TRBD1 matching over 9 bases. The CDR3 extends over 14 amino acids. In germline, CDR1 is MDHEN, CDR2 SYDVKM. V gave up 8 bases and J gave up 3 bases; unmatched junction bases: 8. The CDR3 DNA reads TGTGCCAGCGGCCGGACAGGGGTTATCTACGAGCAGTACTTC. This encodes CASGRTGVIYEQYF.

The genes are TRBV15 and TRBJ2-7; 9 positions match TRBD2. Germline CDR1 is LNHNV and CDR2 is YYDKDF (reference sequence). This CDR3 comprises 20 residues. V shed 1 base, J shed 0 bases, and the junction held 16 bases outside the gene matches. The CDR3 sequence is CATSRGESSGAYIGSYEQYF. CDR3 in DNA: TGTGCCACCAGCAGAGGGGAGTCTAGCGGGGCTTACATAGGCTCCTACGAGCAGTACTTC.

The chain has TRBV5-6 and TRBJ2-5; tentative D call: TRBD2 (6 bases). In germline, CDR1 is SGHDT, CDR2 YYEEEE. With 4 bases removed from V and 12 bases from J, the gap between germline ends came to 16 bases. The CDR3 is 12 residues long. The CDR3 DNA sequence: TGTGCCAGCAGCGTTCCCGGACGGGGGAAGTACTTC. Its protein product is CASSVPGRGKYF.

The V and J genes are TRBV5-6 and TRBJ2-1, with D perhaps matching TRBD2 (5 bases). With 3 bases removed from V and 10 bases from J, the gap between germline ends came to 20 bases. The CDR3 loop spans 15 amino acids. Germline CDR1 and CDR2: SGHDT and YYEEEE. This chain's CDR3 is CASSSKKMYREEQFF. The CDR3 nucleotides read TGTGCCAGCAGCTCTAAAAAAATGTACCGGGAAGAGCAGTTCTTC.

The chain carries TRBV30 and TRBJ2-4; no reliable D call. The CDR3 loop spans 17 amino acids. CDR1 GTSNPN and CDR2 SVGIG come from the germline V gene (reference sequence). V lost 0 bases and J lost 0, with 15 bases in between. CDR3 sequence reads: CAWSVLGFGVAKNIQYF. The CDR3 coding sequence is TGTGCCTGGAGTGTACTCGGTTTCGGAGTAGCCAAAAACATTCAGTACTTC.

The gene calls are TRBV18 and TRBJ2-6; 8 nucleotides align to TRBD1. The germline V gene encodes CDR1 KGHSH and CDR2 LQKENI. The ends lost 1 base at V and 0 bases at J; junction bases unmatched: 8. There are 19 residues in the CDR3. CDR3 amino acids: CASSPRTGLSFSGANVLTF. In DNA, the CDR3 is TGTGCCAGCTCACCACGGACAGGGCTCTCGTTCTCTGGGGCCAACGTCCTGACTTTC. The full variable domain, in which reference TRBV18 and TRBJ2-6 provide the parts outside the CDR3, is NAGVMQNPRHLVRRRGQEARLRCSPMKGHSHVYWYRQLPEEGLKFMVYLQKENIIDESGMPKERFSAEFPKEGPSILRIQQVVRGDSAAYFCASSPRTGLSFSGANVLTFGAGSRLTVL.

The sample holds a few counts of this clone. V and J are TRBV5-1 and TRBJ2-1, with 8 bases that match TRBD2. V shed 2 bases and J 5 bases; nucleotides not matched to a gene: 3. The CDR3 totals 14 residues. Per the germline V gene, CDR1 is SGHRS and CDR2 is YFSETQ. Here the CDR3 reads CASSFSGNHNEQFF. CDR3 in DNA: TGCGCCAGCAGCTTTAGCGGGAATCACAATGAGCAGTTCTTC. The full variable domain, its missing parts supplied by reference TRBV5-1 and TRBJ2-1, is KAGVTQTPRYLIKTRGQQVTLSCSPISGHRSVSWYQQTPGQGLQFLFEYFSETQRNKGNFPGRFSGRQFSNSRSEMNVSTLELGDSALYLCASSFSGNHNEQFFGPGTRLTVL.

V usage is TRBV6-5 and J usage is TRBJ2-7, with 8 bases fitting TRBD1. This CDR3 spans 15 amino acids. From germline, CDR1 is MNHEY and CDR2 SVGAGI. V was clipped by 5 bases and J by 2 bases; unmatched bases: 8. This chain's CDR3 is CASSTNRDRTYEQYF. The CDR3 nucleotides are TGTGCCAGCAGTACAAACCGGGACAGGACCTACGAGCAGTACTTC.

The chain couples TRBV27 to TRBJ2-6; TRBD1 agrees at 10 bases. After removal of 5 bases from V and 2 bases from J, the junction contained 3 bases not matched to a gene. CDR1 MNHEY and CDR2 SMNVEV come from the germline V gene (reference sequence). The CDR3 sequence is 16 residues long. CDR3 region: CASSRGQGAGANVLTF. In nucleotides, the CDR3 is TGTGCCAGCAGTCGAGGACAGGGGGCTGGGGCCAACGTCCTGACTTTC.

The J gene is TRBJ2-1, the V gene TRBV19; TRBD1 or TRBD2 may be the D gene (7 bases each). CDR1 and CDR2 (germline): LNHDA, SQIVND (reference sequence). CDR3 length: 16 residues. The V end lost 4 bases, the J end lost 2 bases, and 15 bases lay between the germline ends. CDR3 residues: CASSRHQGGAYNEQFF. The CDR3 DNA sequence: TGTGCCAGTAGTAGGCACCAGGGGGGGGCCTACAATGAGCAGTTCTTC.

The table lists this clone with a few counts. Other nucleotide sequences from this sample produce the same CDR3. V and J are TRBV5-6 and TRBJ1-1; D is undetermined. Germline lookup yields CDR1 SGHDT and CDR2 YYEEEE. Trimming pared 1 base from V and 5 bases from J, leaving 6 bases between. This CDR3 is 12 amino acids long. Here the CDR3 DNA reads TGTGCCAGCAGCTTGCGGGGAACTGAAGCTTTCTTT. Translation gives CASSLRGTEAFF.

CDR3 in DNA: TGTGCCAGCAGTTTATCGGGCAGCAACTCTGGAAACACCATATATTTT. This encodes CASSLSGSNSGNTIYF. This chain uses TRBV27 with TRBJ1-3; D not resolved. The germline V and J ends were trimmed by 0 bases and 0 bases, with 9 bases remaining between them. Germline V gives CDR1 MNHEY, CDR2 SMNVEV (reference sequence). The length of the CDR3 is 16 residues.

The chain uses TRBV20-1 and TRBJ1-1, with a weak D call TRBD1 (5 bases). Germline-derived CDR1 and CDR2 are DFQATT and SNEGSKA (reference sequence). Trimming removed 5 bases from V and 8 bases from J, with 12 bases in between. The CDR3 loop spans 11 amino acids. As DNA, the CDR3 is TGCAGTGCTTCACAGGAGTACGAAGCTTTCTTT. Amino acid sequence: CSASQEYEAFF.

This sequence joins TRBV7-2 and TRBJ1-1; D gene ambiguous. The V end lost 1 base, the J end lost 4 bases, and 16 bases lay between the germline ends. This CDR3 has 16 amino acids. Per the germline V gene, CDR1 is SGHTA and CDR2 is FQGNSA. Here the CDR3 reads CASSLVIGVGTTEAFF. The CDR3 DNA follows: TGTGCCAGCAGCTTAGTAATAGGAGTGGGCACCACTGAAGCTTTCTTT.

This chain joins TRBV13 and TRBJ2-1, with a weak D call TRBD2 (6 bases). The V and J ends lost 7 bases and 5 bases respectively, with 15 bases between them. Per the germline V gene, CDR1 is PRHDT and CDR2 is FYEKMQ (reference sequence). The CDR3 covers 14 residues. The CDR3 sequence: CASTIRGKDNEQFF. The CDR3 bases are TGTGCCAGCACTATACGGGGGAAGGACAATGAGCAGTTCTTC.

This clone came up a few times. The chain uses TRBV6-1 and TRBJ1-5; no definite D call. This CDR3 contains 15 residues. The V end lost 4 bases, the J end lost 5 bases, and 15 bases lay between the germline ends. Germline V CDR1 and CDR2: MNHNS, SASEGT. The CDR3 here is CASSVSVAVHQPQHF. CDR3 bases: TGTGCCAGCAGTGTATCGGTGGCGGTGCATCAGCCCCAGCATTTT.

The chain's CDR3 is CASSQQFYEQYF. DNA for the CDR3: TGTGCCAGCAGCCAGCAATTCTACGAGCAGTACTTC. The V gene is TRBV14, the J gene TRBJ2-7; D is unclear. The CDR3 has 12 amino acids. Germline CDR1 is SGHDN and CDR2 is FVKESK. V was pared by 3 bases and J by 3 bases, with 6 bases between. Together with reference TRBV14 and TRBJ2-7, the CDR3 gives the full variable domain: EAGVTQFPSHSVIEKGQTVTLRCDPISGHDNLYWYRRVMGKEIKFLLHFVKESKQDESGMPNNRFLAERTGGTYSTLKVQPAELEDSGVYFCASSQQFYEQYFGPGTRLTVT.

The chain joins TRBV27 to TRBJ2-7; D might be TRBD1 (6 bases). Germline CDR1 and CDR2: MNHEY and SMNVEV (reference sequence). The V and J ends lost 5 bases and 0 bases respectively, with 11 bases between them. CDR3 length: 14 residues. CDR3 nucleotide sequence: TGTGCCAGCAGTCGAGACAGGAACTCCTACGAGCAGTACTTC. Protein product: CASSRDRNSYEQYF.

The chain is built from TRBV5-1 and TRBJ2-2; 9 bases align to TRBD2. V lost 5 bases and J lost 1; bases outside the gene matches: 3. This CDR3 is 15 amino acids long. Germline CDR1 reads SGHRS; CDR2 reads YFSETQ. For the CDR3, the DNA is TGCGCCAGCAGAGGAGCGGGAGGGAACACCGGGGAGCTGTTTTTT. This translates into CASRGAGGNTGELFF.

This chain links TRBV7-9 with TRBJ2-2; tentatively, D is TRBD2 (5 bases). Between the trimmed V and J ends, which lost 5 bases and 3 bases, there was a span of 13 bases. This CDR3 has 15 residues. Germline V gene sequence: CDR1 SEHNR, CDR2 FQNEAQ (reference sequence). CDR3 sequence (DNA): TGTGCCAGCAGCCCCGGCTCCGGGGACACCGGGGAGCTGTTTTTT. Its translation: CASSPGSGDTGELFF.

The table lists this clone with a few counts. J is TRBJ2-3 and V is TRBV11-3, with D unclear. The CDR3 has 14 residues. Trimming pared 2 bases from V and 0 bases from J, leaving 6 bases between. Germline V gene data show CDR1 as SGHNT and CDR2 as YENEEA. CDR3: CASSLYPSTDTQYF. CDR3 in DNA: TGTGCCAGCAGCTTATACCCTAGCACAGATACGCAGTATTTT. Looking up the rest from reference TRBV11-3 and TRBJ2-3 gives the full variable domain: EAGVVQSPRYKIIEKKQPVAFWCNPISGHNTLYWYLQNLGQGPELLIRYENEEAVDDSQLPKDRFSAERLKGVDSTLKIQPAELGDSAVYLCASSLYPSTDTQYFGPGTRLTVL.